The next 29 T cell receptor beta chains were all read from a single sample in a study of regulatory T cells in long-lasting Graves disease. Time point here: newly diagnosed GD, antithyroid drugs for less than 3 months. RNA extracted from PBMCs served as the sequencing template. CDR3-region Arm-PCR and iRepertoire HTBI primers produced the TCR beta libraries. MiXCR was run by TCRdb on the multiplex PCR reads, yielding one entry per CDR3 protein. The table records approximately 540,000 distinct CDR3 sequences, around 11% of them present only once. This same sample was also taken into another study, of T cells in Graves' hyperthyroidism and ophthalmopathy.

This sample comprised peripheral blood mononuclear cells (PBMCs), obtained at new diagnosis, from a patient treated with antithyroid drugs. The receptors derive from a woman aged 25 to 39 with Graves disease.

This clonotype was picked up many times. V is TRBV19 and J is TRBJ2-1; D gene ambiguous. V was trimmed by 3 bases and J by 8 bases, leaving 11 bases between them. CDR3 length: 13 residues. Germline values: CDR1 LNHDA, CDR2 SQIVND (reference sequence). This CDR3 reads CASSIHPRDEQFF. The CDR3, as DNA: TGTGCCAGTAGTATCCACCCCCGGGATGAGCAGTTCTTC.

The chain has TRBV2 and TRBJ2-7; 11 nucleotides align to TRBD2. Germline CDR1 is SNHLY and CDR2 is FYNNEI. The CDR3 has 16 amino acids. The V and J ends lost 5 bases and 7 bases, in that order; junction bases with no gene match: 13. CDR3 protein: CASSSLGGTSGVEQYF. CDR3 nucleotides: TGTGCCAGCAGTTCCCTCGGGGGGACTAGCGGCGTAGAGCAGTACTTC.

Remarks on this clonotype: This could be a read error, since a much larger clone is one nucleotide away. The chain has TRBV20-1 and TRBJ2-1, with 8 bases fitting TRBD1. V was clipped by 3 bases and J by 10 bases; unmatched bases: 14. The CDR3 consists of 15 residues. Germline V gene sequence: CDR1 DFQATT, CDR2 SNEGSKA (reference sequence). The CDR3 DNA is TGCAGTGCTAGTGTCTCGGACAGGGTTTCGTTAGAGCAGTTCTTC. Amino acid sequence: CSASVSDRVSLEQFF.

The rearrangement joins TRBV6-5 to TRBJ2-7; 7 nucleotides agree with TRBD2. Looked up from germline, CDR1 is MNHEY and CDR2 is SVGAGI. This CDR3 has 15 residues. Trimming at V came to 2 bases and at J to 3 bases, leaving 7 bases not matched to a gene. CDR3 sequence: CASSYGSGDLYEQYF. Written as DNA, the CDR3 is TGTGCCAGCAGTTACGGCAGCGGGGATCTCTACGAGCAGTACTTC.

This chain links TRBV7-2 with TRBJ2-1; the match to TRBD2 covers 9 bases. Germline V gives CDR1 SGHTA, CDR2 FQGNSA. Losses at the gene ends were 8 bases for V and 0 bases for J; bases not matched to a gene: 5. The CDR3 sequence is 15 residues long. The CDR3 coding sequence is TGTGCCAGCCGACTAGCGGCCTCCTCCTACAATGAGCAGTTCTTC. Protein product: CASRLAASSYNEQFF.

This clonotype was counted many times. The V call is TRBV30, the J call TRBJ2-5; weak D call: TRBD1 (6 bases). V lost 3 bases, J lost 1 base, and 12 bases lay in between. The CDR3 totals 14 residues. Germline CDR1 is GTSNPN and CDR2 is SVGIG (reference sequence). The CDR3, as DNA: TGTGCCTGGAGCGAGGGGGTCGGCCAAGAGACCCAGTACTTC. Translated, it gives CAWSEGVGQETQYF.

This clonotype came up a few times. The genes are TRBV11-2 and TRBJ2-5; tentatively, D is TRBD1 (5 bases). This CDR3 contains 16 residues. Trimming removed 6 bases at V and 4 bases at J, with 21 bases between. Germline V gene lookup returns CDR1 SGHAT and CDR2 FQNNGV. CDR3 bases: TGTGCCAGCAGACTCGGAAGGGGTACAAGTCGAGAGACCCAGTACTTC. It codes for CASRLGRGTSRETQYF.

This clonotype was seen ten or more times. The J gene is TRBJ1-5, the V gene TRBV6-1; D gene unclear. The CDR3 runs to 12 residues. Germline V gives CDR1 MNHNS, CDR2 SASEGT. V dropped 5 bases and J dropped 5 bases, with 7 bases sitting between them. The CDR3 nucleotides are TGTGCCAGCAGTCTGACGTATCAGCCCCAGCATTTT. As protein: CASSLTYQPQHF.

This clonotype was picked up many times. The chain is built from TRBV20-1 and TRBJ2-3; 8 positions match TRBD2. This CDR3 has 15 amino acids. Germline CDR1 and CDR2: DFQATT and SNEGSKA (reference sequence). Germline trimming cut 5 bases from V and 4 bases from J; bases unmatched to any gene: 11. This CDR3 is CSASNLRTSPDTQYF. Written as DNA, the CDR3 is TGCAGTGCTTCCAACCTTCGGACTAGCCCAGATACGCAGTATTTT.

Many counts were recorded for this clonotype. The V and J genes are TRBV29-1 and TRBJ2-7, with D hard to call. The CDR3 is made up of 13 amino acids. V lost 4 bases, J lost 4 bases, and 14 bases lay in between. Germline lookup yields CDR1 SQVTM and CDR2 ANQGSEA. The CDR3 is CSVATGKKYEQYF. In DNA, the CDR3 is TGCAGCGTTGCTACTGGAAAGAAGTACGAGCAGTACTTC.

The V call is TRBV28, the J call TRBJ2-1, with 16 nucleotides matching TRBD2. This CDR3 has 17 amino acids. Germline lookup yields CDR1 MDHEN and CDR2 SYDVKM. V trimming: 7 bases; J trimming: 1 base; junction bases outside the gene matches: 4. CDR3 bases: TGTGCCAGCACTGGGACTAGCGGGAGGGGGTCCTACAATGAGCAGTTCTTC. Translation: CASTGTSGRGSYNEQFF.

This clonotype was recorded many times. The V gene is TRBV5-1, the J gene TRBJ1-1, with 8 bases that match TRBD1. The CDR3 extends over 16 amino acids. Per germline, CDR1 SGHRS and CDR2 YFSETQ. With V trimmed by 1 base and J by 1 base, 6 bases remained unmatched. The CDR3 region has the DNA TGCGCCAGCAGCTTGAACGACAGGGGACGGAACACTGAAGCTTTCTTT. This gives the protein CASSLNDRGRNTEAFF.

The J gene is TRBJ2-5, the V gene TRBV7-2; 9 bases are a match to TRBD1. The V segment lost 1 base and the J segment 5 bases; nucleotides outside the gene matches: 8. CDR1 SGHTA and CDR2 FQGNSA come from the germline V gene. The CDR3 runs to 16 residues. The CDR3 DNA reads as TGTGCCAGCAGCTTAGGTACGGGACAGGGTCGGGAGACCCAGTACTTC. Translation: CASSLGTGQGRETQYF.

Ten or more counts support this clonotype. The rearrangement joins TRBV18 to TRBJ1-5; D possibly corresponds to TRBD1 (6 bases). Germline V gives CDR1 KGHSH, CDR2 LQKENI. The CDR3 has 15 residues. Trimming left V 0 bases short and J 4 bases short, with 10 bases between. This chain's CDR3 is CASSPPGHENQPQHF. The DNA of the CDR3 is TGTGCCAGCTCACCACCGGGACACGAGAATCAGCCCCAGCATTTT.

This clonotype was found many times. This chain uses TRBV2 with TRBJ2-2; D might be TRBD2 (6 bases). The germline gives CDR1 SNHLY, CDR2 FYNNEI. Trimming shortened V by 7 bases and J by 1 base, and 16 bases separated the two germline ends. The CDR3 has 16 residues. The CDR3 sequence: CASTPPGEENTGELFF. The CDR3 DNA follows: TGTGCCAGCACTCCCCCGGGGGAGGAGAACACCGGGGAGCTGTTTTTT.

This clonotype was counted between two and nine times. The chain is built from TRBV14 and TRBJ2-3, with 12 bases identical to TRBD2. The ends lost 8 bases at V and 5 bases at J; junction bases unmatched: 5. The CDR3 has 14 amino acids. The germline CDR1 and CDR2 sequences are SGHDN and FVKESK. The CDR3 DNA reads as TGTGCCAGCCGACTAGCGGGAGTGGGAGATACGCAGTATTTT. Its protein product is CASRLAGVGDTQYF.

This clonotype was detected many times. CDR3 coding DNA: TGTGCCAGCAGTTCAAGCCCGGGGACTGAAGCTTTCTTT. Its translation is CASSSSPGTEAFF. The chain joins TRBV27 to TRBJ1-1; no clear D. V was trimmed by 4 bases and J by 5 bases, leaving 11 bases between them. Germline CDR1 is MNHEY and CDR2 is SMNVEV (reference sequence). This CDR3 region has 13 residues.

This clonotype was recorded at least ten times. The J gene is TRBJ1-1, the V gene TRBV5-5, with 10 bases identical to TRBD1. V was clipped by 1 base and J by 4 bases; unmatched bases: 7. There are 16 residues in the CDR3. CDR1 and CDR2 from the germline V gene are SGHKS and YYEKEE (reference sequence). Here the CDR3 reads CASSLSRDRGPTEAFF. The CDR3 bases are TGTGCCAGCAGCTTGTCGAGGGACAGGGGACCCACTGAAGCTTTCTTT.

Only a few counts were recorded for this clonotype. This chain uses TRBV19 with TRBJ1-5, with a possible D match to TRBD1 (6 bases). The CDR3 is 15 amino acids. Germline CDR1 reads LNHDA; CDR2 reads SQIVND (reference sequence). Trimming took off 4 bases at V and 0 bases at J, with 10 bases between the two ends. The DNA for the CDR3 is TGTGCCAGTAGTAAAAGGACAGATAGCAATCAGCCCCAGCATTTT. Protein sequence: CASSKRTDSNQPQHF.

This clonotype came up a few times. The chain combines TRBV29-1 with TRBJ1-1; D is perhaps TRBD1 (6 bases). Germline V lookup: CDR1 SQVTM, CDR2 ANQGSEA. This CDR3 comprises 16 residues. The V and J ends lost 5 bases and 5 bases respectively, with 24 bases between them. The CDR3 region is CSVQEMFGGPRTEAFF. For the CDR3, the DNA is TGCAGCGTTCAGGAGATGTTTGGGGGCCCTCGGACTGAAGCTTTCTTT.

This clonotype was counted at least ten times. The chain couples TRBV12-3 or TRBV12-4 to TRBJ1-5, with 9 bases identical to TRBD1. CDR3 length equals 17 residues. V lost 6 bases to trimming and J lost 7 bases; unmatched junction nucleotides: 16. Here the CDR3 reads CASSQRTGEARGQPQHF. The CDR3 region has the DNA TGTGCCAGCAGCCAAAGGACAGGGGAGGCCCGGGGCCAGCCCCAGCATTTT.

V usage is TRBV7-3 and J usage is TRBJ2-1, with D tentatively TRBD2 (7 bases). The CDR3 covers 16 residues. Trimming took off 5 bases at V and 7 bases at J, with 21 bases between the two ends. Germline loops: CDR1 SGHTA, CDR2 FQGTGA. The CDR3 DNA reads TGTGCCAGCAGCCCCCGGGGTGGGGGGGCATGGAATGAGCAGTTCTTC. This codes for CASSPRGGGAWNEQFF.

This clonotype was observed at least ten times. This rearrangement joins TRBV18 to TRBJ1-4, with no clear D. Trimming took off 2 bases at V and 1 base at J, with 11 bases between the two ends. There are 16 residues in the CDR3. The germline V gene has CDR1 KGHSH and CDR2 LQKENI. The CDR3 nucleotides read TGTGCCAGCTCACCAGGGCAGACCAGAACTAATGAAAAACTGTTTTTT. Amino acids: CASSPGQTRTNEKLFF. The whole variable domain, filled in from reference TRBV18 and TRBJ1-4, reads NAGVMQNPRHLVRRRGQEARLRCSPMKGHSHVYWYRQLPEEGLKFMVYLQKENIIDESGMPKERFSAEFPKEGPSILRIQQVVRGDSAAYFCASSPGQTRTNEKLFFGSGTQLSVL.

This clonotype came up many times. CDR3 residues: CASSYSGDSRFYEQYF. The CDR3 DNA follows: TGTGCCAGCAGTTACTCTGGGGACAGCCGGTTCTACGAGCAGTACTTC. The rearrangement uses TRBV6-5 and TRBJ2-7, with 7 bases aligning to TRBD1. The CDR3 contains 16 residues. The junction had 8 bases not matched to a gene; V was cut back by 0 bases and J by 3 bases. From germline, CDR1 is MNHEY and CDR2 SVGAGI.

This clonotype was counted many times. The J gene is TRBJ1-2, the V gene TRBV18; TRBD1 aligns across 9 bases. The CDR3 spans 16 residues. The ends lost 6 bases at V and 0 bases at J; junction bases unmatched: 8. Germline CDR1 KGHSH, CDR2 LQKENI. Written as DNA, the CDR3 is TGTGCCAGCTCCCAACAGGGGGCGATGGCTAACTATGGCTACACCTTC. This translates into CASSQQGAMANYGYTF.

This clonotype was counted ten times or more. This chain connects TRBV6-2 or TRBV6-3 to TRBJ2-1; D is perhaps TRBD1 (5 bases). This CDR3 is built from 14 residues. With 2 bases removed from V and 7 bases from J, the gap between germline ends came to 12 bases. Germline CDR1 and CDR2: MNHEY and SVGEGT. The CDR3 nucleotides are TGTGCCAGCAGTTACGTAGGGGTTTCGAATGAGCAGTTCTTC. Encoded protein: CASSYVGVSNEQFF.

The table lists this clonotype with many counts. This rearrangement joins TRBV5-5 to TRBJ1-2; 8 nucleotides align to TRBD1. Germline CDR1 and CDR2: SGHKS and YYEKEE (reference sequence). V trimming: 5 bases; J trimming: 4 bases; junction bases outside the gene matches: 13. The CDR3 has 16 amino acids. The DNA for the CDR3 is TGTGCCAGCAGAATCACTGGGCCAGGGGGCTTCTATGGCTACACCTTC. It encodes CASRITGPGGFYGYTF.

This clonotype appeared many times. The gene calls are TRBV6-1 and TRBJ2-7; no reliable D call. CDR1 is MNHNS and CDR2 is SASEGT in the germline V gene. This CDR3 comprises 11 residues. The V end lost 5 bases, the J end lost 6 bases, and 8 bases lay between the germline ends. The CDR3 reads CASSRRSEQYF. The CDR3 DNA reads as TGTGCCAGCAGTCGACGGAGCGAGCAGTACTTC.

This clonotype was seen at least ten times. The chain recombines TRBV18 with TRBJ1-1; 7 bases map to TRBD1. After removal of 1 base from V and 2 bases from J, the junction contained 7 bases not matched to a gene. CDR1 is KGHSH and CDR2 is LQKENI in the germline V gene. The CDR3 contains 16 residues. DNA for the CDR3: TGTGCCAGCTCACCACTACCAAACAGGGGAAACACTGAAGCTTTCTTT. Translating it yields CASSPLPNRGNTEAFF.